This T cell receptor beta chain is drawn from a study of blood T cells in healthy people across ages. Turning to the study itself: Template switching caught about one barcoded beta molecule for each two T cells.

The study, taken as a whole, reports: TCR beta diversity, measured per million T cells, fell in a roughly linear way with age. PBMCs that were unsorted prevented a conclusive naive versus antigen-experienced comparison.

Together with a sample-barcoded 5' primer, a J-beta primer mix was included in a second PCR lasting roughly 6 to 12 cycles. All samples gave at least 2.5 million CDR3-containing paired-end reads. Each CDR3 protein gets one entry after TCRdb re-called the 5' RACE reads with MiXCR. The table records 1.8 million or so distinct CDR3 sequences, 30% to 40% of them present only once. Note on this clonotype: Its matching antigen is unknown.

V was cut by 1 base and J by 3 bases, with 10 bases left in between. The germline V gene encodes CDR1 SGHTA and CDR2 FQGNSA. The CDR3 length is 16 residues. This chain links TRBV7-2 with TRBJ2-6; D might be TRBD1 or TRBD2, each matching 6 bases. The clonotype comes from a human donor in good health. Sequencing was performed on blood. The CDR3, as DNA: TGTGCCAGCAGCTTAGTCCGGGGGCTTGGGGCCAACGTCCTGACTTTC. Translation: CASSLVRGLGANVLTF. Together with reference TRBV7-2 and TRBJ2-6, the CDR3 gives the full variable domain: GAGVSQSPSNKVTEKGKDVELRCDPISGHTALYWYRQSLGQGLEFLIYFQGNSAPDKSGLPSDRFSAERTGGSVSTLTIQRTQQEDSAVYLCASSLVRGLGANVLTFGAGSRLTVL.